One sample yielded the 11 T cell receptor beta chains listed below, sequenced in a study of T cell responses to AZD1222 COVID-19 vaccine. Profiling relied on immunoSEQ multiplex PCR, and the TCRdb table lists in-frame clones only, not all of them. The table records 95,000 to 150,000 clones, about 87% of them present only once. The sample consisted of peripheral blood, taken on day 0 of AZD1222 vaccination. Receptor source: an adult in good health.

The V gene is TRBV30, the J gene TRBJ1-5, with 9 bases fitting TRBD1. CDR3 length: 14 residues. Germline assignment: CDR1 GTSNPN and CDR2 SVGIG (reference sequence). Trimming cost V 4 bases and J 5 bases; bases outside gene matches: 6. The CDR3 DNA is TGTGCCTGGACCGGGACAGGGTTGGATCAGCCCCAGCATTTT. The encoded protein is CAWTGTGLDQPQHF.

CDR3 residues: CASSLGAGGGYTF. The CDR3 coding sequence is TGTGCCAGCAGCTTAGGAGCGGGAGGTGGCTACACCTTC. The chain has TRBV11-2 and TRBJ1-2; D is uncertain. The CDR3 contains 13 residues. In germline, CDR1 is SGHAT, CDR2 FQNNGV. V gave up 1 base and J gave up 7 bases, with 10 bases separating them.

In its sample, this clone was seen once. The V gene is TRBV3-1 (or the pseudogene TRBV3-2), the J gene TRBJ1-5; tentatively, D is TRBD1 (6 bases). Trimming removed 0 bases at V and 5 bases at J, with 11 bases between. Germline-derived CDR1 and CDR2 are LGHDT and YNNKEL (reference sequence). The CDR3 covers 15 residues. CDR3 DNA: TGTGCCAGCAGCCAAGATCCCAGGGGCGATCAGCCCCAGCATTTT. Its translation: CASSQDPRGDQPQHF.

The rearrangement uses TRBV6-1 and TRBJ1-5, with D tentatively TRBD1 (6 bases). The germline V and J ends were trimmed by 0 bases and 6 bases, with 12 bases remaining between them. The CDR3 consists of 15 residues. Germline V lookup: CDR1 MNHNS, CDR2 SASEGT. CDR3 DNA sequence: TGTGCCAGCAGTGAAGCGGGGGCGCATGGTCAGCCCCAGCATTTT. Protein sequence: CASSEAGAHGQPQHF.

The chain joins TRBV5-6 to TRBJ2-1; 10 nucleotides align to TRBD2. Germline V lookup: CDR1 SGHDT, CDR2 YYEEEE. V lost 3 bases, J lost 9 bases, and 6 bases stayed unmatched. The CDR3 sequence is 14 residues long. The CDR3 nucleotides are TGTGCCAGCAGCTCCCCACTAGCGGGAACTGAGCAGTTCTTC. It encodes CASSSPLAGTEQFF. The full variable domain, its missing parts supplied by reference TRBV5-6 and TRBJ2-1, is DAGVTQSPTHLIKTRGQQVTLRCSPKSGHDTVSWYQQALGQGPQFIFQYYEEEERQRGNFPDRFSGHQFPNYSSELNVNALLLGDSALYLCASSSPLAGTEQFFGPGTRLTVL.

The rearrangement links TRBV9 to TRBJ2-1; 7 positions match TRBD2. V shed 4 bases and J 6 bases; nucleotides not matched to a gene: 7. CDR3 length equals 14 residues. Germline CDR1 is SGDLS and CDR2 is YYNGEE. The CDR3 reads CASSSSGSVNEQFF. CDR3 DNA sequence: TGTGCCAGCAGCAGTAGCGGGTCTGTCAATGAGCAGTTCTTC.

The V call is TRBV9, the J call TRBJ1-5; D ambiguous. The CDR3 consists of 14 residues. The V end lost 3 bases, the J end lost 0 bases, and 7 bases lay between the germline ends. Looked up from germline, CDR1 is SGDLS and CDR2 is YYNGEE. CDR3 bases: TGTGCCAGCAGCGGGGCTTTTAGCAATCAGCCCCAGCATTTT. Residues: CASSGAFSNQPQHF.

The gene calls are TRBV4-1 and TRBJ2-3, with D tentatively TRBD2 (6 bases). Germline V gene sequence: CDR1 MGHRA, CDR2 YSYEKL. Trimming stripped 1 base from V and 5 bases from J, with 13 bases between. This CDR3 has 15 residues. In DNA form, the CDR3 reads TGCGCCAGCAGCCAAGTCCGGGAGTCGATAGATACGCAGTATTTT. Translation gives CASSQVRESIDTQYF.

The chain links TRBV29-1 to TRBJ1-3; D remains unclear. Germline V gene lookup returns CDR1 SQVTM and CDR2 ANQGSEA. This CDR3 comprises 12 residues. Trimming stripped 5 bases from V and 0 bases from J, with 5 bases between. The CDR3 here is CSVQSSGNTIYF. The CDR3 nucleotides are TGCAGCGTTCAGAGCTCTGGAAACACCATATATTTT.

V is TRBV5-1 and J is TRBJ1-6; D not certain. CDR1 and CDR2 from the germline V gene are SGHRS and YFSETQ. CDR3 length: 15 amino acids. Trimming left V 4 bases short and J 6 bases short, with 14 bases between. DNA of the CDR3: TGCGCCAGCAGCGCCGATGCCGGGCTTAATTCACCCCTCCACTTT. Protein product: CASSADAGLNSPLHF.

This chain uses TRBV28 with TRBJ1-1, with TRBD1 identical over 12 bases. Germline CDR1 is MDHEN and CDR2 is SYDVKM. This CDR3 region has 18 residues. Trimming cost V 3 bases and J 3 bases; bases outside gene matches: 11. The CDR3 loop reads CASSFPGQGAGSHTEAFF. The CDR3 nucleotides are TGTGCCAGCAGTTTTCCGGGACAGGGGGCTGGAAGTCACACTGAAGCTTTCTTT.